This T cell receptor beta chain derives from a study of CD8+CD57+ T cells in acquired aplastic anemia. Study outcomes and limitations: Common to patients and controls were roughly 30 CD8+ CDR3 sequences.

Researchers used genomic DNA as the template to profile TCR beta VDJ and CDR3. TCRdb passed the reads through MiXCR, listing each CDR3 protein once. The table includes around 50,000 distinct CDR3 sequences, 57% detected once. An expansion of CD8+CD57+ cells by flow cytometry had been shown in patients chosen for sequencing. Each patient carried a diagnosis of severe acquired aplastic anemia. The ends were cut back, 5 bases at V and 2 bases at J, with 10 bases in the middle. CDR3 length: 13 residues. Germline V CDR1 and CDR2: SGHVS, FQNEAQ. In its sample, this clonotype was seen a few times. As yet, its antigen is unknown.

The specimen sequenced was sorted CD4+, CD8+, or CD8+CD57+ T cells (not recorded which) from PBMCs. The sequence was obtained from a human donor with aplastic anemia. V gene TRBV7-8 combines with J gene TRBJ2-7, with D tentatively TRBD1 (6 bases). The CDR3 is CASSRTVTYEQYF. Here the CDR3 DNA reads TGTGCCAGCAGCAGGACAGTCACCTACGAGCAGTACTTC.